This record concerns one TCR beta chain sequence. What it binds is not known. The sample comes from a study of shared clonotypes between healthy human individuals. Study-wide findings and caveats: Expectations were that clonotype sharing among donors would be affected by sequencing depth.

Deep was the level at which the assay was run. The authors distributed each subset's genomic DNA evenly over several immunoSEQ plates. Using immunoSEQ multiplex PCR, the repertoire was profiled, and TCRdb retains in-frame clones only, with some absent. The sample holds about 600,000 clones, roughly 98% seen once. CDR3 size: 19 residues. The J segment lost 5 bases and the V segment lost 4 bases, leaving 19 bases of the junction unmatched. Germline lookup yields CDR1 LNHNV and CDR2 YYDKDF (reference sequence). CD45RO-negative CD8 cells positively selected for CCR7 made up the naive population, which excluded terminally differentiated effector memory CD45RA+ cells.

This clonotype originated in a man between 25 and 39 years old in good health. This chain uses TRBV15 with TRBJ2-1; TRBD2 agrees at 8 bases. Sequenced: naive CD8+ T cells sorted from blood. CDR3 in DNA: TGTGCCACCAGCACTTCGGGACTAGGTTCTCTAGCCGAAAACAATGAGCAGTTCTTC. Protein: CATSTSGLGSLAENNEQFF.